Listed below are T cell receptor beta chains from one sample, sequenced in a study of cytomegalovirus exposure and HLA in healthy donors. Produced via immunoSEQ multiplex PCR; TCRdb's table is partial and in-frame only. The table records over 75,000 clones, 60% to 85% of them present only once. The sample consisted of PBMCs. Source of these receptors: a man aged 55 to 70 in good health and CMV-seropositive. CDR3s include the opening cysteine and the closing phenylalanine or tryptophan. Each record gives: V gene, D gene, J gene, clone size, CDR3 protein. D genes are given only for firm matches. For some rows the clone size is stated as once, few or many, or as a class when expanded; others skip it.

V gene: TRBV28; D gene: NA; J gene: TRBJ1-1; clone size: few; CDR3 protein: CASSLPWAPPAEAFF
V gene: TRBV7-8; D gene: NA; J gene: TRBJ2-3; clone size: NA; CDR3 protein: CASSLTLAVDTQYF
V gene: TRBV6-5; D gene: TRBD1; J gene: TRBJ1-6; clone size: few; CDR3 protein: CASSSGTANSPLHF
V gene: TRBV7-9; D gene: NA; J gene: TRBJ1-3; clone size: NA; CDR3 protein: CASSLAATFSGNTIYF
V gene: TRBV5-1; D gene: TRBD2; J gene: TRBJ2-3; clone size: NA; CDR3 protein: CASSPGLAGTDTQYF
V gene: TRBV5-1; D gene: NA; J gene: TRBJ1-1; clone size: NA; CDR3 protein: CASSLAGDYTEAFF
V gene: TRBV9; D gene: NA; J gene: TRBJ1-6; clone size: NA; CDR3 protein: CASSVAGAGDSLLHF
V gene: TRBV7-9; D gene: NA; J gene: TRBJ2-2; clone size: few; CDR3 protein: CASSPQVMNTGELFF
V gene: TRBV4-1; D gene: TRBD1; J gene: TRBJ2-3; clone size: NA; CDR3 protein: CASSQENRGRTDTQYF
V gene: TRBV2; D gene: TRBD1; J gene: TRBJ1-2; clone size: NA; CDR3 protein: CASSGDRHYGYTF
V gene: TRBV9; D gene: NA; J gene: TRBJ2-3; clone size: NA; CDR3 protein: CASSRDTHTDTQYF
V gene: TRBV25-1; D gene: TRBD1; J gene: TRBJ1-6; clone size: NA; CDR3 protein: CASRGTGRNSPLHF
V gene: TRBV27; D gene: TRBD2; J gene: TRBJ2-3; clone size: NA; CDR3 protein: CASSPLAGVGDTQYF
V gene: TRBV6-1; D gene: TRBD1; J gene: TRBJ1-2; clone size: once; CDR3 protein: CASSQQGVYGYTF
V gene: TRBV19; D gene: NA; J gene: TRBJ1-6; clone size: NA; CDR3 protein: CASKGGISPLHF
V gene: TRBV10-3; D gene: TRBD1; J gene: TRBJ1-5; clone size: NA; CDR3 protein: CAPLDTQGGNQPQHF
V gene: TRBV18; D gene: NA; J gene: TRBJ1-1; clone size: NA; CDR3 protein: CASSPPGTEAFF
V gene: TRBV9; D gene: TRBD2; J gene: TRBJ2-7; clone size: NA; CDR3 protein: CASSAPRLAGGPDEQYF
V gene: TRBV11-3; D gene: TRBD1; J gene: TRBJ2-3; clone size: NA; CDR3 protein: CASTQGASSDTQYF
V gene: TRBV30; D gene: NA; J gene: TRBJ1-5; clone size: once; CDR3 protein: CAWSGSGARSQPQHF
V gene: TRBV11-1; D gene: TRBD1; J gene: TRBJ2-5; clone size: NA; CDR3 protein: CASSPWDRGCGRTQYF
V gene: TRBV7-9; D gene: NA; J gene: NA; clone size: few; CDR3 protein: CASSSSSSWDLSYEQYF
V gene: TRBV7-8; D gene: NA; J gene: TRBJ1-6; clone size: NA; CDR3 protein: CASSAGRGNSPLHF
V gene: TRBV7-7; D gene: NA; J gene: TRBJ2-5; clone size: NA; CDR3 protein: CASSPPGGRAETQYF